This is a list of T cell receptor beta chains from one sample in a study of cytomegalovirus exposure and HLA in healthy donors. Sequenced by immunoSEQ multiplex PCR; TCRdb stores in-frame clones only, minus some. The sample carries about 130,000 clones, about two thirds recorded once. Sequencing was performed on PBMCs. The receptor source for this set is a woman between 55 and 75 years old in good health and CMV-seropositive. Both conserved end residues are part of each CDR3. D genes are given only for firm matches. Some rows have no size entry. The others give once, few or many, or a class for an expanded clone.

clone_size | d_call | j_call | v_call | cdr3_aa | cdr3_nt
. | TRBD1 | TRBJ1-5 | TRBV19 | CASSIGWDRINQPQHF | TGTGCCAGTAGTATAGGTTGGGACAGGATAAATCAGCCCCAGCATTTT
. | . | TRBJ1-2 | TRBV18 | CASSADNNGYTF | TGTGCCAGCTCAGCTGACAATAATGGCTACACCTTC
. | . | TRBJ2-7 | TRBV7-8 | CASSLGAGRPNEQYF | TGTGCCAGCAGCTTAGGGGCAGGCCGCCCCAACGAGCAGTACTTC
. | . | TRBJ1-1 | TRBV6-6 | CASSPQVLEAFF | TGTGCCAGCAGCCCACAGGTTCTTGAAGCTTTCTTT
few | . | TRBJ1-1 | TRBV5-6 | CASSLANWQANYHEAFF | TGTGCCAGCAGCTTGGCCAATTGGCAGGCCAATTACCATGAAGCTTTCTTT
few | . | TRBJ1-1 | TRBV5-4 | CASSLGYGGYEAFF | TGTGCCAGCAGCTTGGGGTATGGGGGCTATGAAGCTTTCTTT
. | TRBD2 | TRBJ2-1 | TRBV12-5 | CASGPPGTSLYNEQFF | TGTGCTAGTGGACCACCCGGGACTAGCCTATACAATGAGCAGTTCTTC
few | . | TRBJ2-7 | TRBV19 | CASSIAAGMSYEQYF | TGTGCCAGTAGTATAGCGGCCGGGATGTCCTACGAGCAGTACTTC
. | TRBD2 | TRBJ2-7 | TRBV10-1 | CASSAGKRGEQYF | TGCGCCAGCAGTGCGGGAAAGCGGGGCGAGCAGTACTTC
. | TRBD1 | TRBJ2-5 | TRBV13 | CASSLVSVGTEKETQYF | TGTGCCAGCAGCTTGGTTTCGGTCGGGACAGAGAAAGAGACCCAGTACTTC
. | TRBD1 | TRBJ1-1 | TRBV7-9 | CSSSFDRGEAFF | TGTTCCAGCAGCTTCGACAGGGGTGAAGCTTTCTTT
. | . | TRBJ1-2 | TRBV5-1 | CASSLGTRTRSYGYTF | TGCGCCAGCAGCTTGGGGACCCGGACAAGAAGCTATGGCTACACCTTC
. | TRBD1 | TRBJ2-7 | TRBV7-9 | CASIGDRGGYEQYF | TGTGCCAGCATCGGGGACAGGGGGGGCTACGAGCAGTACTTC
. | TRBD2 | TRBJ2-3 | TRBV7-3 | CASRLAGGPLLITDTQYF | TGTGCCAGTAGACTAGCGGGGGGGCCTTTGCTCATCACAGATACGCAGTATTTT
. | . | TRBJ1-2 | TRBV18 | CASSPPNSNYGYTF | TGTGCCAGCTCACCACCGAACAGTAACTATGGCTACACCTTC
. | TRBD2 | TRBJ2-7 | TRBV5-1 | CASSRAGDPSQYF | TGCGCCAGCAGCCGCGCGGGGGACCCGTCGCAGTACTTC
. | TRBD1 | TRBJ2-7 | TRBV19 | CASSPGQGRSYEQYF | TGTGCCAGTAGCCCTGGACAGGGACGCTCCTACGAGCAGTACTTC
. | . | TRBJ1-6 | TRBV27 | CASTVGATYNSPLHF | TGTGCCAGCACAGTAGGGGCCACCTATAATTCACCCCTCCACTTT
. | TRBD1 | TRBJ1-6 | TRBV27 | CASGYRGTDSPLHF | TGTGCCAGCGGATACAGGGGAACGGATTCACCCCTCCACTTT
. | TRBD2 | TRBJ2-1 | TRBV7-8 | CASSLKTGGLANNEQFF | TGTGCCAGCAGCTTAAAAACGGGGGGGCTCGCGAACAATGAGCAGTTCTTC
. | . | TRBJ2-6 | TRBV5-1 | CASSAGPGANVLTF | TGCGCCAGCAGCGCGGGACCAGGGGCCAACGTCCTGACTTTC
. | . | TRBJ2-7 | TRBV5-1 | CASSFDLATLQYF | TGCGCCAGCAGCTTCGACCTAGCGACGCTGCAGTACTTC
. | . | TRBJ1-2 | TRBV9 | CASSVRLSGDYGYTF | TGTGCCAGCAGCGTAAGACTGAGCGGGGACTATGGCTACACCTTC
. | . | TRBJ2-2 | TRBV27 | CASRGGGETGELFF | TGTGCCAGCAGGGGAGGGGGTGAAACCGGGGAGCTGTTTTTT
. | . | TRBJ1-1 | TRBV20-1 | CSAFQGTEAFF | TGCAGTGCGTTTCAGGGCACTGAAGCTTTCTTT
. | . | TRBJ2-4 | TRBV2 | CASTLKNIQYF | TGTGCCAGCACCCTCAAAAACATTCAGTACTTC
few | . | TRBJ2-7 | TRBV2 | CASSERGEQYF | TGTGCCAGCAGTGAGCGAGGCGAGCAGTACTTC
. | TRBD1 | TRBJ2-1 | TRBV5-6 | CASSFTGGSYNEQFF | TGTGCCAGCAGCTTTACAGGGGGCTCCTACAATGAGCAGTTCTTC
. | . | TRBJ2-1 | TRBV11-2 | CASSSFSAHEQFF | TGTGCCAGCAGCTCCTTCAGCGCCCATGAGCAGTTCTTC
. | TRBD2 | TRBJ2-2 | TRBV5-1 | CASSPIIRGGTGELFF | TGCGCCAGCAGCCCAATTATTCGGGGGGGCACCGGGGAGCTGTTTTTT
. | TRBD1 | TRBJ1-6 | TRBV19 | CASSGTGRGSPLHF | TGTGCCAGTAGTGGGACAGGCAGAGGTTCACCCCTCCACTTT
. | TRBD1 | TRBJ1-2 | TRBV2 | CASSGQTGGNYGYTF | TGTGCCAGCAGTGGGCAGACAGGGGGCAACTATGGCTACACCTTC